This entry lists 23 T cell receptor beta chains sequenced from one sample in a study of preoperative IRX-2 immunotherapy in early breast cancer. The assay was immunoSEQ multiplex PCR, and TCRdb's table has in-frame clones only and misses some. The sample lists 75,000 to 100,000 clones; around 86% were seen once. The treatment was: preoperative locoregional IRX-2 cytokine immunotherapy. Here the sequenced sample was tumor tissue, taken after IRX-2 immunotherapy. The receptors shown here come from a human donor with breast cancer.

The V call is TRBV28, the J call TRBJ1-5; TRBD1 agrees at 8 bases. With V trimmed by 5 bases and J by 8 bases, 14 bases remained unmatched. From germline, CDR1 is MDHEN and CDR2 SYDVKM. CDR3 length equals 16 residues. The CDR3 coding sequence is TGTGCCAGCAGTGATACAGACAGGGGTCGTTTCGAGCCCCAGCATTTT. Amino acids: CASSDTDRGRFEPQHF.

V is TRBV19 and J is TRBJ1-5; D is uncertain. Trimming took 5 bases from V and 4 from J, leaving 6 bases between them. Germline values: CDR1 LNHDA, CDR2 SQIVND (reference sequence). The CDR3 length is 12 residues. The CDR3 region has the DNA TGTGCCAGTAGTGGAAAAAATCAGCCCCAGCATTTT. Its translation: CASSGKNQPQHF.

The V and J genes are TRBV11-3 and TRBJ1-3, with D possibly being TRBD1 (6 bases). The CDR3 has 16 residues. Trimming left V 5 bases short and J 0 bases short, with 14 bases between. The V gene's germline CDR1 is SGHNT and CDR2 YENEEA. CDR3 sequence: CASSRPDRTSGNTIYF. The CDR3 DNA sequence: TGTGCCAGCAGCCGTCCCGACAGGACCTCTGGAAACACCATATATTTT.

The V and J genes are TRBV7-1 and TRBJ2-5; D is possibly TRBD2 (5 bases). TRBV7-1 is an ORF, with its function uncertain. This CDR3 is 13 amino acids long. Trimming shortened V by 4 bases and J by 5 bases, and 11 bases separated the two germline ends. The CDR3 region has the DNA TGTGCCAGCAGCTTAGTCCAGCGGGAGACCCAGTACTTC. Translated, it gives CASSLVQRETQYF.

This clone appeared once. In nucleotides, the CDR3 is TGTGCCAGCGTTTCCTCGGGGAAGAGGGGCGAGCAGTACTTC. Translated: CASVSSGKRGEQYF. This chain joins TRBV28 and TRBJ2-7; D is possibly TRBD1 or TRBD2 (5 bases each). Trimming pared 8 bases from V and 6 bases from J, leaving 20 bases between. The CDR3 is made up of 14 amino acids. Germline CDR1 MDHEN, CDR2 SYDVKM.

The rearrangement uses TRBV28 and TRBJ1-4; D is unresolved. V was trimmed by 7 bases and J by 5 bases, leaving 14 bases between them. Germline V lookup: CDR1 MDHEN, CDR2 SYDVKM. The CDR3 totals 14 residues. CDR3 residues: CASMGYRMNEKLFF. DNA for the CDR3: TGTGCCAGCATGGGATACCGGATGAATGAAAAACTGTTTTTT.

This clone was recorded a few times. The V gene is TRBV19, the J gene TRBJ2-3; D call uncertain. The germline V gene has CDR1 LNHDA and CDR2 SQIVND (reference sequence). The CDR3 is 17 amino acids. The V and J ends lost 0 bases and 1 base respectively, with 14 bases between them. CDR3 in DNA: TGTGCCAGTAGTATAGATCTGTCAGCCGCCGGCACAGATACGCAGTATTTT. This sequence encodes CASSIDLSAAGTDTQYF.

The genes are TRBV19 and TRBJ2-7; no clear D. V was cut by 9 bases and J by 4 bases, with 10 bases left in between. The CDR3 consists of 11 residues. CDR1 is LNHDA and CDR2 is SQIVND in the germline V gene (reference sequence). CDR3 DNA: TGTGCCAGCCAAGACCGGTACGAGCAGTACTTC. Amino acid sequence: CASQDRYEQYF.

The V gene is TRBV6-8, the J gene TRBJ2-7; D tentatively reads TRBD1 or TRBD2 (6 bases each). The ends were cut back, 6 bases at V and 6 bases at J, with 21 bases in the middle. Per the germline V gene, CDR1 is MNHGY and CDR2 is SAAAGT. The CDR3 is 15 residues long. CDR3 bases: TGTGCCAGCAGCCCCCGGGGGCTCTCTTTGGTCGAGCAGTACTTC. Its translation is CASSPRGLSLVEQYF.

Details on this clone: The same CDR3 also results from other DNA sequences found in this sample. In DNA form, the CDR3 reads TGCAGCGTTGGTGGGACAGCAACTAATGAAAAACTGTTTTTT. The encoded protein is CSVGGTATNEKLFF. The genes are TRBV29-1 and TRBJ1-4, with TRBD1 identical over 7 bases. The germline CDR1 and CDR2 sequences are SQVTM and ANQGSEA. This CDR3 contains 14 residues. Trimming took 4 bases from V and 0 from J; bases not matched to a gene: 2.

The chain employs TRBV19 and TRBJ2-7; D tentatively reads TRBD1 or TRBD2 (6 bases each). Trimming stripped 6 bases from V and 6 bases from J, with 18 bases between. CDR3 length: 14 amino acids. Germline V gene sequence: CDR1 LNHDA, CDR2 SQIVND (reference sequence). CDR3 loop: CASSPRRGGGEQYF. CDR3 nucleotides: TGTGCCAGTAGCCCTCGACGCGGAGGGGGCGAGCAGTACTTC.

The chain uses TRBV7-6 and TRBJ2-5, with 7 bases that match TRBD2. The CDR3 spans 15 residues. J lost 5 bases, V lost 5 bases, and 11 bases had no gene match. Germline V lookup: CDR1 SGHVS, CDR2 FNYEAQ. The CDR3 here is CASSPRAGELETQYF. CDR3 DNA sequence: TGTGCCAGCAGCCCGCGGGCGGGAGAGCTGGAGACCCAGTACTTC.

The V and J genes are TRBV5-1 and TRBJ2-7, with D unclear. The CDR3 has 15 amino acids. From germline, CDR1 is SGHRS and CDR2 YFSETQ. V dropped 1 base and J dropped 1 base, with 12 bases sitting between them. The CDR3 sequence: CASSLLSGPSYEQYF. The CDR3 DNA is TGCGCCAGCAGCTTGTTGTCGGGCCCGTCCTACGAGCAGTACTTC.

The chain uses TRBV28 and TRBJ1-1, with a weak D call TRBD1 (5 bases). CDR1 is MDHEN and CDR2 is SYDVKM in the germline V gene. Trimming took 6 bases from V and 1 from J, leaving 9 bases between them. The CDR3 runs to 13 residues. DNA of the CDR3: TGTGCCAGCAGGAGTGGACAGAACACTGAAGCTTTCTTT. Its protein is CASRSGQNTEAFF.

The chain carries TRBV28 and TRBJ2-2; D is uncertain. The CDR3 length is 13 residues. Germline V lookup: CDR1 MDHEN, CDR2 SYDVKM. V gave up 6 bases and J gave up 4 bases, with 9 bases separating them. The CDR3 sequence is CASRVPATGELFF. CDR3 nucleotides: TGTGCCAGCAGAGTCCCGGCCACCGGGGAGCTGTTTTTT.

In DNA form, the CDR3 reads TGTGCCAGCCAAGTGAGAGCTGCTAACTATGGCTACACCTTC. Residues: CASQVRAANYGYTF. The chain uses TRBV28 and TRBJ1-2; D gene unclear. The germline V and J ends were trimmed by 8 bases and 0 bases, with 13 bases remaining between them. Germline lookup yields CDR1 MDHEN and CDR2 SYDVKM. The CDR3 has 14 amino acids.

V usage is TRBV5-1 and J usage is TRBJ1-4, with 7 bases matching TRBD1. V gave up 4 bases and J gave up 4 bases; unmatched junction bases: 4. Germline V gives CDR1 SGHRS, CDR2 YFSETQ. The CDR3 is 14 residues long. CDR3 nucleotide sequence: TGCGCCAGCAGCACTACAGGGGTTAATGAAAAACTGTTTTTT. Translated, it gives CASSTTGVNEKLFF.

The gene calls are TRBV19 and TRBJ2-6, with D possibly being TRBD1 (5 bases). The CDR3 extends over 17 amino acids. Germline CDR1 reads LNHDA; CDR2 reads SQIVND (reference sequence). V was pared by 10 bases and J by 2 bases, with 21 bases between. CDR3 coding DNA: TGTGCCACCGCTTGGGGCAGGGAAGAGGCTGGGGCCAACGTCCTGACTTTC. It is translated as CATAWGREEAGANVLTF.

The chain combines TRBV19 with TRBJ2-1, with D tentatively TRBD2 (7 bases). CDR3 length: 15 amino acids. Per the germline V gene, CDR1 is LNHDA and CDR2 is SQIVND (reference sequence). Between the trimmed V and J ends, which lost 7 bases and 7 bases, there was a span of 20 bases. CDR3 nucleotide sequence: TGTGCCAGTATCGGAGCGGGGACAAGCAGGAATGAGCAGTTCTTC. This codes for CASIGAGTSRNEQFF. Together with reference TRBV19 and TRBJ2-1, the CDR3 gives the full variable domain: DGGITQSPKYLFRKEGQNVTLSCEQNLNHDAMYWYRQDPGQGLRLIYYSQIVNDFQKGDIAEGYSVSREKKESFPLTVTSAQKNPTAFYLCASIGAGTSRNEQFFGPGTRLTVL.

The chain couples TRBV12-5 to TRBJ2-1; TRBD1 aligns across 9 bases. The CDR3 is 15 amino acids. V dropped 5 bases and J dropped 8; count of bases not matched to a gene: 10. CDR1 is LGHNT and CDR2 is FRNRAP in the germline V gene. CDR3 in amino acids: CASGPPWTGVDEQFF. CDR3 in DNA: TGTGCTAGTGGTCCCCCGTGGACAGGGGTGGATGAGCAGTTCTTC.

The V gene is TRBV10-1, the J gene TRBJ2-3, with 8 nucleotides matching TRBD2. After removal of 4 bases from V and 2 bases from J, the junction contained 5 bases not matched to a gene. The CDR3 totals 15 residues. Germline assignment: CDR1 WNHNN and CDR2 SYGVQD (reference sequence). CDR3 nucleotide sequence: TGCGCCAGCAGTGGGTCGGGGGGGAACACAGATACGCAGTATTTT. Protein product: CASSGSGGNTDTQYF.

The chain carries TRBV19 and TRBJ2-1; D gene unclear. CDR1 is LNHDA and CDR2 is SQIVND in the germline V gene (reference sequence). With 6 bases removed from V and 9 bases from J, the gap between germline ends came to 15 bases. The CDR3 is 13 residues long. This chain's CDR3 is CASRTDPPSEQFF. CDR3 DNA sequence: TGTGCCAGTAGGACCGACCCCCCCAGTGAGCAGTTCTTC.

The chain has TRBV5-1 and TRBJ1-5; no firm D call. Trimming removed 1 base at V and 2 bases at J, with 7 bases between. The CDR3 has 14 residues. The germline V gene encodes CDR1 SGHRS and CDR2 YFSETQ. The CDR3 spells CASSLMSGNQPQHF. CDR3 sequence (DNA): TGCGCCAGCAGCTTGATGTCCGGCAATCAGCCCCAGCATTTT.